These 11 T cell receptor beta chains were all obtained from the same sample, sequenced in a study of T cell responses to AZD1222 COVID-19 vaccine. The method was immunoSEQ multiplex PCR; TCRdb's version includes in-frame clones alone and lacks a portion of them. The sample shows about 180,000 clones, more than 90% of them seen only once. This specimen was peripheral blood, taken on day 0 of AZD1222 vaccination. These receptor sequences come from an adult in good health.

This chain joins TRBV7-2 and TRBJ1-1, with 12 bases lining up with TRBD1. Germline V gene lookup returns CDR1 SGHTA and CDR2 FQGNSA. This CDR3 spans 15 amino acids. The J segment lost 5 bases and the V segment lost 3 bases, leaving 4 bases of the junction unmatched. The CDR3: CASSLWDRGRTEAFF. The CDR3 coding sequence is TGTGCCAGCAGCTTGTGGGACAGGGGGCGAACTGAAGCTTTCTTT.

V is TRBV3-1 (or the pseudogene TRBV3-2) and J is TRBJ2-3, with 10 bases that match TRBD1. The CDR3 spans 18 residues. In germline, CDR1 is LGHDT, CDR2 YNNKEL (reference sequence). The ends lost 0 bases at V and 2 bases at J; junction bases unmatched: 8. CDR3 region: CASSQDRWTGGNTDTQYF. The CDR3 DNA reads TGTGCCAGCAGCCAAGATAGGTGGACAGGGGGAAACACAGATACGCAGTATTTT.

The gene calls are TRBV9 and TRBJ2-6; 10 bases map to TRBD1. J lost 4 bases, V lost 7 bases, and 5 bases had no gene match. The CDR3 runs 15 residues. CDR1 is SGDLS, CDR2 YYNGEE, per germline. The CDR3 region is CASGDRGAGANVLTF. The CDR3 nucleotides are TGTGCCAGCGGGGACAGGGGAGCCGGGGCCAACGTCCTGACTTTC. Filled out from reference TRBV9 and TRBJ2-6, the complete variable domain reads DSGVTQTPKHLITATGQRVTLRCSPRSGDLSVYWYQQSLDQGLQFLIQYYNGEERAKGNILERFSAQQFPDLHSELNLSSLELGDSALYFCASGDRGAGANVLTFGAGSRLTVL.

The CDR3 is CASRGDSSNQPQHF. Here the CDR3 DNA reads TGTGCCAGCAGGGGGGACAGTAGCAATCAGCCCCAGCATTTT. The chain employs TRBV6-1 and TRBJ1-5; 7 bases are shared with TRBD1. There are 14 residues in the CDR3. V trimming: 6 bases; J trimming: 0 bases; junction bases outside the gene matches: 2. CDR1 MNHNS and CDR2 SASEGT come from the germline V gene.

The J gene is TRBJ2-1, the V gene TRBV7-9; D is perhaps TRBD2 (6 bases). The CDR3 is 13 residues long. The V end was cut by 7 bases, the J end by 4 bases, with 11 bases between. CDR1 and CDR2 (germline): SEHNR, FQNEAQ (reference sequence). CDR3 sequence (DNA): TGTGCCAGCACGGAGGGAGAATACAATGAGCAGTTCTTC. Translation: CASTEGEYNEQFF.

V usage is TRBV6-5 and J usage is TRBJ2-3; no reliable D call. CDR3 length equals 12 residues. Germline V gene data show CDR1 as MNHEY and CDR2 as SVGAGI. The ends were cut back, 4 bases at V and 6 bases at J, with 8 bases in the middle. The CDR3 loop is CASSWKADTQYF. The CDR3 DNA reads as TGTGCCAGCAGTTGGAAGGCCGATACGCAGTATTTT.

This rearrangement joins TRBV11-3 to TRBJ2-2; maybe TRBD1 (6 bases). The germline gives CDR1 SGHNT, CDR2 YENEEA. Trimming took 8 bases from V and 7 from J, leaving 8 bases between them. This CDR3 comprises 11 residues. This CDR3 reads CASQGGGELFF. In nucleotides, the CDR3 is TGTGCCAGCCAAGGGGGCGGGGAGCTGTTTTTT.

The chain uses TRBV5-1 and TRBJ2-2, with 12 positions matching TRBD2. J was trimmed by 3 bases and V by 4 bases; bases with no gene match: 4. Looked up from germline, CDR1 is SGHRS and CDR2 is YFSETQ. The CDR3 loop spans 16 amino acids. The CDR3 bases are TGCGCCAGCAGCCCACGACTAGCGGGGGACACCGGGGAGCTGTTTTTT. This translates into CASSPRLAGDTGELFF.

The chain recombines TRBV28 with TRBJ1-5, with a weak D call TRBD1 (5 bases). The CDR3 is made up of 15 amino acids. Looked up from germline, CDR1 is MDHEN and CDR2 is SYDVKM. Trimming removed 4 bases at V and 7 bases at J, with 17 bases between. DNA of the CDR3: TGTGCCAGCAGTTCCTACGGACAAGGGGAACAGCCCCAGCATTTT. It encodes CASSSYGQGEQPQHF.

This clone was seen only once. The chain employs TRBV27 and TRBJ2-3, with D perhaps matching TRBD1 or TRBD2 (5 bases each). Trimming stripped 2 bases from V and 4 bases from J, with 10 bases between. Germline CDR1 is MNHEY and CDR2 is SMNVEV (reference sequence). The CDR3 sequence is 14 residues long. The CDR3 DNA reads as TGTGCCAGCAGTTTAGGGGACCCAGCAGATACGCAGTATTTT. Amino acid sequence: CASSLGDPADTQYF.

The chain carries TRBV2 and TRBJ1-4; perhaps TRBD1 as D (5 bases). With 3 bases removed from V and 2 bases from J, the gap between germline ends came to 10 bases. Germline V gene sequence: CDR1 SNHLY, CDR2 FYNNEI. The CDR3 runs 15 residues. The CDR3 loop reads CASSEVGDTNEKLFF. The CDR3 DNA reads TGTGCCAGCAGTGAGGTGGGGGATACTAATGAAAAACTGTTTTTT.